This TCR beta chain was obtained from a study of T-cell reconstitution after alpha-beta-depleted transplantation in children. The V segment lost 4 bases and the J segment 4 bases; nucleotides outside the gene matches: 5. This CDR3 comprises 14 residues. Germline CDR1 is DFQATT and CDR2 is SNEGSKA (reference sequence). Only a few counts were recorded for this clonotype. Unique molecular identifiers were incorporated during preparation of the TCRbeta library. Each CDR3 protein gets one entry after TCRdb re-called the PCR reads with MiXCR. The sample gives a few hundred thousand distinct CDR3 sequences, approximately 11% of which show up once; 4.5% to 6.5% is in the top ten.

The sequence was collected from a human donor who donated a stem cell graft to a child with acute myeloid leukemia. Sequenced material: PBMCs from the stem cell graft donor, taken from the stem cell graft. The rearrangement uses TRBV20-1 and TRBJ2-5, with 11 positions matching TRBD2. The CDR3 nucleotides are TGCAGTGCTACAAAAGGGACTAGCGGAGAGACCCAGTACTTC. Translated, it gives CSATKGTSGETQYF.